These T cell receptor beta chains were read from a single sample in a study of blood T cell repertoires in COVID-19. The method was immunoSEQ multiplex PCR; TCRdb's version includes in-frame clones alone and lacks a portion of them. The sample gives roughly 280,000 clones, approximately 87% of which show up once; about 5% is in the top ten. The sequencing input was peripheral blood. The receptors shown here come from a man in his 60s who had recovered from COVID-19. Both conserved end residues are trimmed from each CDR3.

>TRBJ2-7|TRBV11-2
ASFGGSYEQY
>TRBJ2-5|TRBV5-1
ASSLVGGVETQY
>TRBJ2-5|TRBV5-4
ASSFGHDQETQY
>TRBJ1-1|TRBV5-4
ASSIQGGTEAF
>TRBJ1-5|TRBV19
ASSRGSGSEPQH
>TRBJ2-2|TRBV6-5
ASRRSLDTGELF
>TRBJ2-1|TRBV5-1
ASSSGQGGTYNEQF
>TRBJ1-2|TRBV11-2
ASSSGQNYGYT
>TRBJ2-5|TRBV5-1
ASSLRTGGIETQY
>TRBJ2-3|TRBV11-1
ASRSDSGSTDTQY
>TRBJ2-5|TRBV7-2
ASSPRGGAASGPLGTQY
>TRBJ1-5|TRBV21-1
ASSKNSYTGTGGNQPQH
>TRBJ2-7|TRBV21-1
ASSKEGRGRCEQY
>TRBJ2-7|TRBV3-1/TRBV3-2
ASSRTTYVGLEQY
>TRBJ2-1|TRBV2
ASSRQGASNEQF
>TRBJ2-3|TRBV11-3
ASSLGTSGGTDTQY
>TRBJ1-1|TRBV6-6
ASSPRDRARGTEAF
>TRBJ2-1|TRBV4-2
ASSHVPGQGDNEQF
>TRBJ2-7|TRBV7-8
ASSANQGSEQY
>TRBJ2-1|TRBV7-2
ASSTQALTGGADLSEF
>TRBJ1-1|TRBV5-6
ASSLEWQGGENTEAF
>TRBJ1-5|TRBV4-1
ASSLQGLAGPQH